This TCR beta chain was retrieved from a study of blood T cell repertoires in COVID-19. The wider study: Donors in the United States, Italy and Spain gave samples during acute or convalescent COVID-19.

The germline CDR1 and CDR2 sequences are SGHDT and YYEEEE. The CDR3 is made up of 18 amino acids. V was trimmed by 4 bases and J by 4 bases, leaving 24 bases between them. Original processing notes: Reference gene primer amplification yielded estimated nucleated cell counts. Sequenced by immunoSEQ multiplex PCR; TCRdb stores in-frame clones only, minus some. V and J calls plus clone size are reproduced from that table; the DNA served to infer D and trimming. Here the sample spans about 100,000 clones, 80% being singletons. The TCR originated in a woman between 65 and 79 years old with acute or convalescent COVID-19. Specimen: peripheral blood. The V and J genes are TRBV5-6 and TRBJ2-1; perhaps TRBD1 as D (7 bases). The CDR3, as DNA: TGTGCCAGCAGCCCAACTCTCTCGGCAGGGGGGTTTTACAATGAGCAGTTCTTC. Encoded protein: CASSPTLSAGGFYNEQFF. The variable domain in full, with the rest retrieved from reference TRBV5-6 and TRBJ2-1, is DAGVTQSPTHLIKTRGQQVTLRCSPKSGHDTVSWYQQALGQGPQFIFQYYEEEERQRGNFPDRFSGHQFPNYSSELNVNALLLGDSALYLCASSPTLSAGGFYNEQFFGPGTRLTVL.